Following are 23 T cell receptor beta chains from one sample sequenced in a study of shared clonotypes between healthy human individuals. The protocol was immunoSEQ multiplex PCR, while the TCRdb copy is restricted to in-frame clones and leaves out a portion. In the table there are approximately 460,000 clones, around 77% of which are singletons. Sequences were obtained from PBMCs. These receptors came from a woman in her thirties or forties in good health. Some clones in this sample may be carry-over from other donors' samples.

This rearrangement joins TRBV6-6 to TRBJ1-3, with D perhaps TRBD1 (5 bases). V was shortened by 5 bases and J by 4 bases, with 18 bases between the two germline ends. The germline V gene has CDR1 MNHNY and CDR2 SVGAGI (reference sequence). The CDR3 totals 16 residues. CDR3 DNA sequence: TGTGCCAGCAGTAAACAATTCTTGCAGGGAGGAAACACCATATATTTT. Its protein is CASSKQFLQGGNTIYF.

This rearrangement joins TRBV6-5 to TRBJ2-7, with TRBD2 identical over 7 bases. CDR1 and CDR2 (germline): MNHEY, SVGAGI. With V trimmed by 4 bases and J by 0 bases, 6 bases remained unmatched. The CDR3 totals 15 residues. CDR3 in amino acids: CASSSHSGLSYEQYF. As DNA, the CDR3 is TGTGCCAGCAGTTCCCATAGCGGGCTCTCCTACGAGCAGTACTTC.

The J gene is TRBJ2-2, the V gene TRBV11-3; tentative D call: TRBD2 (5 bases). Trimming took off 1 base at V and 4 bases at J, with 10 bases between the two ends. CDR1 is SGHNT and CDR2 is YENEEA in the germline V gene. The CDR3 length is 15 residues. CDR3 sequence: CASSLAGSGTGELFF. CDR3 sequence (DNA): TGTGCCAGCAGCTTAGCGGGGTCGGGCACCGGGGAGCTGTTTTTT.

This clone was observed a single time. The genes are TRBV5-4 and TRBJ2-6; D remains ambiguous. The CDR3 is made up of 15 amino acids. Trimming removed 5 bases at V and 3 bases at J, with 12 bases between. CDR1 is SGHNT, CDR2 YYREEE, per germline (reference sequence). CDR3: CASSNWNSGANVLTF. CDR3 sequence (DNA): TGTGCCAGCAGTAATTGGAATAGTGGGGCCAACGTCCTGACTTTC.

V is TRBV27 and J is TRBJ2-2; D is ambiguous. The CDR3 runs to 14 residues. Germline assignment: CDR1 MNHEY and CDR2 SMNVEV (reference sequence). The V end lost 0 bases, the J end lost 1 base, and 3 bases lay between the germline ends. The CDR3 DNA is TGTGCCAGCAGTTTATCCCAGAACACCGGGGAGCTGTTTTTT. Encoded protein: CASSLSQNTGELFF.

CDR3 protein: CSARHGGQFF. Written as DNA, the CDR3 is TGCAGTGCGCGTCACGGGGGACAGTTCTTC. The rearrangement links TRBV20-1 to TRBJ1-2; TRBD2 is a possible D gene (6 bases). The assigned J gene may be wrong: the sequence end matches TRBJ2-1 better. Germline-derived CDR1 and CDR2 are DFQATT and SNEGSKA (reference sequence). This CDR3 contains 10 residues.

The chain has TRBV7-9 and TRBJ2-3; TRBD1 aligns across 9 bases. The ends lost 7 bases at V and 2 bases at J; junction bases unmatched: 7. This CDR3 region has 15 residues. Germline CDR1 SEHNR, CDR2 FQNEAQ (reference sequence). The CDR3 region is CASTAGTGSTDTQYF. CDR3 DNA sequence: TGTGCCAGCACCGCCGGGACAGGGTCCACAGATACGCAGTATTTT.

V is TRBV6-7 and J is TRBJ2-5; 9 nucleotides agree with TRBD2. TRBV6-7 is designated an ORF whose function remains uncertain. The V gene end was trimmed by 6 bases and the J gene end by 9 bases; junction bases not matched to a gene: 17. There are 16 residues in the CDR3. The CDR3 region is CASSPPGGRALMSQYF. CDR3 bases: TGTGCCAGCAGCCCCCCCGGCGGGAGGGCTTTAATGTCCCAGTACTTC.

This clone was picked up many times. The chain uses TRBV7-9 and TRBJ1-5, with D perhaps matching TRBD1 (5 bases). The CDR3 spans 13 residues. Germline CDR1 and CDR2: SEHNR and FQNEAQ (reference sequence). Between the trimmed V and J ends, which lost 5 bases and 6 bases, there was a span of 11 bases. This chain's CDR3 is CASSRGAGQPQHF. The CDR3 region has the DNA TGTGCCAGCAGCCGAGGGGCGGGTCAGCCCCAGCATTTT.

CDR3 DNA: TGTGCCAGCAGCTTAGCTAGCTCCTACAATGAGCAGTTCTTC. This gives the protein CASSLASSYNEQFF. The chain combines TRBV11-1 with TRBJ2-1, with D unresolved. The germline CDR1 and CDR2 sequences are SGHAT and FQDESV (reference sequence). V lost 0 bases and J lost 0, with 3 bases in between. This CDR3 has 14 amino acids.

V gene TRBV11-3 combines with J gene TRBJ2-5; D may be TRBD2 (5 bases). The CDR3 is 14 amino acids. Looked up from germline, CDR1 is SGHNT and CDR2 is YENEEA. Trimming cost V 8 bases and J 4 bases, with 17 bases left between them. The CDR3 nucleotides are TGTGCCAGCTCCCTCCGGATAAGCGGAGAGACCCAGTACTTC. Its protein is CASSLRISGETQYF.

In regard to this clone: A read error is the likely source, as a far larger clone sits one nucleotide away. V and J are TRBV15 and TRBJ2-1; 9 nucleotides align to TRBD2. The CDR3 length is 16 residues. Per germline, CDR1 LNHNV and CDR2 YYDKDF (reference sequence). The CDR3 is CASSRGGRALYNEQFF. CDR3 bases: TGTGCCTCCAGCAGAGGCGGGAGGGCCCTCTACAATGAGCAGTTCTTC.

The rearrangement joins TRBV5-1 to TRBJ2-2; 14 bases fit TRBD2. The germline CDR1 and CDR2 sequences are SGHRS and YFSETQ. CDR3 length: 18 amino acids. Unmatched junction bases numbered 5, after V lost 0 bases and J lost 4 bases. The CDR3 nucleotides are TGCGCCAGCAGCTTGGGACTAGCGGGAGGGTTGGCCACCGGGGAGCTGTTTTTT. Protein product: CASSLGLAGGLATGELFF.

The J gene is TRBJ1-1, the V gene TRBV30; the D is unclear. The CDR3 is made up of 13 amino acids. Germline V gives CDR1 GTSNPN, CDR2 SVGIG (reference sequence). V was shortened by 3 bases and J by 4 bases, with 12 bases between the two germline ends. CDR3 in amino acids: CAWRVHGATEAFF. CDR3 sequence (DNA): TGTGCCTGGAGGGTCCACGGAGCCACTGAAGCTTTCTTT.

This chain connects TRBV27 to TRBJ2-6, with 10 bases identical to TRBD1. V lost 2 bases to trimming and J lost 0 bases; unmatched junction nucleotides: 1. This CDR3 region has 17 residues. Germline CDR1 MNHEY, CDR2 SMNVEV (reference sequence). CDR3: CASSLGTGVSGANVLTF. CDR3 DNA sequence: TGTGCCAGCAGTTTAGGGACAGGGGTCTCTGGGGCCAACGTCCTGACTTTC. Filled out from reference TRBV27 and TRBJ2-6, the complete variable domain reads EAQVTQNPRYLITVTGKKLTVTCSQNMNHEYMSWYRQDPGLGLRQIYYSMNVEVTDKGDVPEGYKVSRKEKRNFPLILESPSPNQTSLYFCASSLGTGVSGANVLTFGAGSRLTVL.

The sample holds a few counts of this clone. The chain joins TRBV5-1 to TRBJ1-2, with D unresolved. With 1 base removed from V and 4 bases from J, the gap between germline ends came to 17 bases. In germline, CDR1 is SGHRS, CDR2 YFSETQ. The CDR3 runs to 16 residues. The CDR3 here is CASSLFGGSPPYGYTF. For the CDR3, the DNA is TGCGCCAGCAGCTTGTTCGGCGGATCCCCCCCCTATGGCTACACCTTC.

The J gene is TRBJ2-5, the V gene TRBV5-4; the match to TRBD2 covers 10 bases. J was trimmed by 4 bases and V by 0 bases; bases with no gene match: 6. This CDR3 spans 16 amino acids. CDR1 is SGHNT and CDR2 is YYREEE in the germline V gene (reference sequence). DNA for the CDR3: TGTGCCAGCAGCTTGGCCGATCTAGCGGGAGCAGAGACCCAGTACTTC. Translated: CASSLADLAGAETQYF. The full variable domain, its missing parts supplied by reference TRBV5-4 and TRBJ2-5, is ETGVTQSPTHLIKTRGQQVTLRCSSQSGHNTVSWYQQALGQGPQFIFQYYREEENGRGNFPPRFSGLQFPNYSSELNVNALELDDSALYLCASSLADLAGAETQYFGPGTRLLVL.

Notes on this clone: A far larger clone lies a single base away; this is likely a read error. V is TRBV30 and J is TRBJ2-1; D possibly corresponds to TRBD2 (5 bases). V lost 1 base to trimming and J lost 7 bases, with 17 bases between them. This CDR3 has 15 amino acids. CDR1 is GTSNPN, CDR2 SVGIG, per germline (reference sequence). CDR3 residues: CAWSGTRGPQNEQFF. In DNA form, the CDR3 reads TGTGCCTGGAGTGGGACTCGCGGACCACAGAATGAGCAGTTCTTC.

The chain combines TRBV5-6 with TRBJ1-1; 7 bases match TRBD1. Germline trimming cut 5 bases from V and 1 base from J; bases unmatched to any gene: 5. Per germline, CDR1 SGHDT and CDR2 YYEEEE. This CDR3 spans 14 amino acids. This CDR3 reads CASRRRQGNTEAFF. The CDR3 nucleotides are TGTGCCAGCAGGAGGAGACAGGGGAACACTGAAGCTTTCTTT.

The chain couples TRBV18 to TRBJ2-7; the D call may be TRBD1 or TRBD2 (5 bases each). Germline CDR1 and CDR2: KGHSH and LQKENI. The CDR3 is 14 amino acids. V shed 6 bases and J shed 4 bases, with 16 bases lying between them. The CDR3 is CASSGREGLYEQYF. The CDR3 nucleotides read TGTGCCAGCTCTGGACGTGAGGGGCTTTACGAGCAGTACTTC.

Details on this clone: This sample includes further DNA sequences coding for the same CDR3. The chain combines TRBV5-4 with TRBJ2-6; TRBD1 is a possible D gene (6 bases). The CDR3 length is 15 residues. Germline V gene sequence: CDR1 SGHNT, CDR2 YYREEE (reference sequence). Trimming removed 2 bases at V and 2 bases at J, with 8 bases between. The CDR3 nucleotides are TGTGCCAGCAGCTTACAGGGACCTGGGGCCAACGTCCTGACTTTC. It encodes CASSLQGPGANVLTF.

The chain has TRBV2 and TRBJ1-4; no firm D call. With 2 bases removed from V and 3 bases from J, the gap between germline ends came to 10 bases. This CDR3 has 15 amino acids. CDR1 and CDR2 (germline): SNHLY, FYNNEI. In DNA form, the CDR3 reads TGTGCCAGCAGTGAAAACCGGGCAGCTAATGAAAAACTGTTTTTT. It yields the protein CASSENRAANEKLFF. Based on the CDR3 plus reference TRBV2 and TRBJ1-4, the full variable domain is EPEVTQTPSHQVTQMGQEVILRCVPISNHLYFYWYRQILGQKVEFLVSFYNNEISEKSEIFDDQFSVERPDGSNFTLKIRSTKLEDSAMYFCASSENRAANEKLFFGSGTQLSVL.

This clone turned up a few times. The J gene is TRBJ1-1, the V gene TRBV7-9; no clear D. Germline values: CDR1 SEHNR, CDR2 FQNEAQ (reference sequence). CDR3 length equals 13 residues. Trimming cost V 6 bases and J 1 base, with 9 bases left between them. The CDR3 is CASRSQWNTEAFF. As DNA, the CDR3 is TGTGCCAGCAGGTCACAGTGGAACACTGAAGCTTTCTTT.